The rows below give T cell receptor beta chains drawn from one sample of a study of shared clonotypes between healthy human individuals. Assay used: immunoSEQ multiplex PCR; TCRdb lists only in-frame clones, some missing. The repertoire has almost 750,000 clones, 72% of them found once; the top ten carry over 1.5%. Source material: memory CD4+ T cells sorted from blood. These receptors were obtained from a woman in her twenties or thirties in good health. Both conserved end residues are part of each CDR3. A D gene is named only where the DNA matches it firmly. A clone size is listed for some rows: how often the clone was seen (once, few, many), or a class if it is expanded.

v_call: TRBV4-2; clone_size: NA; cdr3_length: 15; j_call: TRBJ2-7; d_call: NA; cdr3_aa: CASSQDWLGVYEQYF; cdr3_nt: TGTGCCAGCAGCCAAGATTGGCTAGGGGTCTACGAGCAGTACTTC
v_call: TRBV5-6; clone_size: NA; cdr3_length: 15; j_call: TRBJ2-1; d_call: TRBD2; cdr3_aa: CASSLSSGRVGEQFF; cdr3_nt: TGTGCCAGCAGCTTGTCCAGCGGGAGAGTCGGTGAGCAGTTCTTC
v_call: TRBV28; clone_size: NA; cdr3_length: 16; j_call: TRBJ1-5; d_call: NA; cdr3_aa: CASAGAGWGSNQPQHF; cdr3_nt: TGTGCCAGCGCCGGAGCAGGGTGGGGAAGCAATCAGCCCCAGCATTTT
v_call: TRBV4-2; clone_size: NA; cdr3_length: 13; j_call: TRBJ2-7; d_call: NA; cdr3_aa: CASSQDGARDYVF; cdr3_nt: TGTGCCAGCAGCCAAGACGGGGCTCGAGACTATGTCTTC
v_call: TRBV19; clone_size: NA; cdr3_length: 17; j_call: TRBJ1-3; d_call: TRBD1; cdr3_aa: CASSYGGDSLSGNTIYF; cdr3_nt: TGTGCCAGTAGCTATGGAGGGGACAGCCTCTCTGGAAACACCATATATTTT
v_call: TRBV19; clone_size: many; cdr3_length: 15; j_call: TRBJ2-7; d_call: TRBD2; cdr3_aa: CASSKKRESHYEQYF; cdr3_nt: TGTGCCAGTAGTAAAAAGCGGGAGTCCCACTACGAGCAGTACTTC
v_call: TRBV12-2; clone_size: NA; cdr3_length: 14; j_call: TRBJ1-5; d_call: NA; cdr3_aa: CASRLVGAHQPQHF; cdr3_nt: TGTGCAAGTCGCTTGGTGGGAGCACATCAGCCCCAGCATTTT
v_call: TRBV7-2; clone_size: NA; cdr3_length: 15; j_call: TRBJ2-1; d_call: TRBD1; cdr3_aa: CASSSWTGVNNEQFF; cdr3_nt: TGTGCCAGCAGCTCTTGGACAGGGGTGAACAATGAGCAGTTCTTC
v_call: TRBV5-1; clone_size: NA; cdr3_length: 16; j_call: TRBJ2-7; d_call: TRBD2; cdr3_aa: CASSGGLAGGTYEQYF; cdr3_nt: TGCGCCAGCAGCGGGGGACTAGCGGGAGGAACCTACGAGCAGTACTTC
v_call: TRBV6-1; clone_size: once; cdr3_length: 15; j_call: TRBJ1-2; d_call: NA; cdr3_aa: CASSEAVALYYGYTF; cdr3_nt: TGTGCCAGCAGTGAAGCGGTTGCACTATACTATGGCTACACCTTC
v_call: TRBV30; clone_size: NA; cdr3_length: 13; j_call: TRBJ2-5; d_call: NA; cdr3_aa: CAWSATGPGTQYF; cdr3_nt: TGTGCCTGGAGTGCCACCGGACCGGGGACCCAGTACTTC
v_call: TRBV10-3; clone_size: NA; cdr3_length: 15; j_call: TRBJ2-5; d_call: NA; cdr3_aa: CAISESTRAQETQYF; cdr3_nt: TGTGCCATCAGTGAGTCGACCAGGGCCCAGGAGACCCAGTACTTC
v_call: TRBV10-1; clone_size: few; cdr3_length: 13; j_call: TRBJ1-2; d_call: NA; cdr3_aa: CASSKAPGTGYTF; cdr3_nt: TGCGCCAGCAGTAAAGCTCCAGGGACTGGCTACACCTTC
v_call: TRBV5-1; clone_size: few; cdr3_length: 15; j_call: TRBJ2-3; d_call: NA; cdr3_aa: CASSPLPTSTDTQYF; cdr3_nt: TGCGCCAGCAGCCCCCTCCCCACCAGCACAGATACGCAGTATTTT
v_call: TRBV2; clone_size: once; cdr3_length: 15; j_call: TRBJ2-3; d_call: TRBD2; cdr3_aa: CASRPTSASTDTQYF; cdr3_nt: TGTGCCAGCAGACCAACTAGCGCGAGCACAGATACGCAGTATTTT
v_call: TRBV27; clone_size: NA; cdr3_length: 12; j_call: TRBJ2-7; d_call: NA; cdr3_aa: CASRDRAYEQYF; cdr3_nt: TGTGCCAGCCGGGACCGCGCCTACGAGCAGTACTTC
v_call: TRBV5-1; clone_size: NA; cdr3_length: 18; j_call: TRBJ2-1; d_call: TRBD2; cdr3_aa: CASSLNPSGIVSYNEQFF; cdr3_nt: TGCGCCAGCAGCTTGAATCCCAGCGGGATCGTGTCCTACAATGAGCAGTTCTTC
v_call: TRBV18; clone_size: NA; cdr3_length: 15; j_call: TRBJ2-3; d_call: TRBD2; cdr3_aa: CASSYSPGGTDTQYF; cdr3_nt: TGTGCCAGCTCATACAGCCCGGGGGGAACAGATACGCAGTATTTT
v_call: TRBV5-1; clone_size: NA; cdr3_length: 15; j_call: TRBJ2-3; d_call: TRBD2; cdr3_aa: CASSWGTSITDTQYF; cdr3_nt: TGCGCCAGCAGCTGGGGGACTAGCATAACAGATACGCAGTATTTT
v_call: TRBV30; clone_size: NA; cdr3_length: 16; j_call: TRBJ2-1; d_call: NA; cdr3_aa: CAWSTPGQYAYNEQFF; cdr3_nt: TGTGCCTGGAGTACCCCTGGACAATACGCCTACAATGAGCAGTTCTTC
v_call: TRBV5-4; clone_size: few; cdr3_length: 13; j_call: TRBJ2-7; d_call: NA; cdr3_aa: CASSLAPQLEQYF; cdr3_nt: TGTGCCAGCAGCTTGGCTCCACAGCTCGAGCAGTACTTC
v_call: TRBV7-9; clone_size: NA; cdr3_length: 16; j_call: TRBJ1-4; d_call: NA; cdr3_aa: CASSLSFGGQGEKLFF; cdr3_nt: TGTGCCAGCAGCTTAAGTTTCGGGGGCCAGGGTGAAAAACTGTTTTTT
v_call: TRBV6-5; clone_size: NA; cdr3_length: 15; j_call: TRBJ2-7; d_call: TRBD1; cdr3_aa: CASSFRTGGAYEQYF; cdr3_nt: TGTGCCAGCAGTTTCCGGACAGGGGGTGCGTACGAGCAGTACTTC
v_call: TRBV4-2; clone_size: NA; cdr3_length: 17; j_call: TRBJ2-7; d_call: TRBD2; cdr3_aa: CASSQMTGTSANYEQYF; cdr3_nt: TGTGCCAGCAGCCAAATGACCGGGACTAGCGCAAACTACGAGCAGTACTTC
v_call: TRBV27; clone_size: NA; cdr3_length: 15; j_call: TRBJ1-2; d_call: TRBD1; cdr3_aa: CASSLSYRGLAGYTF; cdr3_nt: TGTGCCAGCAGTTTATCGTACAGGGGGCTTGCCGGCTACACCTTC
v_call: TRBV7-9; clone_size: NA; cdr3_length: 15; j_call: TRBJ2-7; d_call: TRBD2; cdr3_aa: CASSLSLAGAYEQYF; cdr3_nt: TGTGCCAGCAGCTTGTCGCTAGCGGGAGCCTACGAGCAGTACTTC
v_call: TRBV2; clone_size: NA; cdr3_length: 15; j_call: TRBJ2-7; d_call: TRBD1; cdr3_aa: CASSYSGQGNYEQYF; cdr3_nt: TGTGCCAGCAGTTACTCCGGACAGGGGAACTACGAGCAGTACTTC
v_call: TRBV11-1; clone_size: few; cdr3_length: 18; j_call: TRBJ2-1; d_call: TRBD2; cdr3_aa: CASSSNEGLAGAYNEQFF; cdr3_nt: TGTGCCAGCAGCTCCAACGAGGGACTAGCGGGGGCCTACAATGAGCAGTTCTTC
v_call: TRBV19; clone_size: NA; cdr3_length: 15; j_call: TRBJ2-1; d_call: TRBD2; cdr3_aa: CATKREGAGDNEQFF; cdr3_nt: TGTGCCACCAAACGGGAGGGAGCGGGGGACAATGAGCAGTTCTTC
v_call: TRBV7-9; clone_size: NA; cdr3_length: 16; j_call: TRBJ1-3; d_call: TRBD1; cdr3_aa: CASSLGQPSEGNTIYF; cdr3_nt: TGTGCCAGCAGCCTGGGACAGCCGAGTGAGGGAAACACCATATATTTT
v_call: TRBV27; clone_size: few; cdr3_length: 14; j_call: TRBJ1-2; d_call: NA; cdr3_aa: CASSSRSWGYGYTF; cdr3_nt: TGTGCCAGCAGTTCCCGATCATGGGGTTATGGCTACACCTTC
v_call: TRBV27; clone_size: NA; cdr3_length: 13; j_call: TRBJ2-1; d_call: TRBD2; cdr3_aa: CASSLTSGNEQFF; cdr3_nt: TGTGCCAGCAGTTTAACTAGCGGGAATGAGCAGTTCTTC
v_call: TRBV9; clone_size: many; cdr3_length: 15; j_call: TRBJ2-3; d_call: NA; cdr3_aa: CASSVALRATDTQYF; cdr3_nt: TGTGCCAGCAGCGTAGCTTTAAGGGCCACAGATACGCAGTATTTT
v_call: TRBV10-2; clone_size: few; cdr3_length: 13; j_call: TRBJ1-2; d_call: NA; cdr3_aa: CASSDRGDYGYTF; cdr3_nt: TGCGCCAGCAGTGATCGAGGGGACTATGGCTACACCTTC
v_call: TRBV27; clone_size: once; cdr3_length: 17; j_call: TRBJ1-1; d_call: NA; cdr3_aa: CASSLSPYQSGSAEAFF; cdr3_nt: TGTGCCAGCAGTTTATCTCCGTATCAGTCTGGGAGCGCTGAAGCTTTCTTT
v_call: TRBV27; clone_size: NA; cdr3_length: 17; j_call: TRBJ2-7; d_call: NA; cdr3_aa: CASSFRPPGASDSEQYF; cdr3_nt: TGTGCCAGCAGTTTCCGTCCCCCGGGGGCTAGCGATTCCGAGCAGTACTTC
v_call: TRBV5-1; clone_size: NA; cdr3_length: 13; j_call: TRBJ2-1; d_call: NA; cdr3_aa: CASSLDEGNEQFF; cdr3_nt: TGCGCCAGCAGCTTGGACGAAGGTAATGAGCAGTTCTTC
v_call: TRBV5-8; clone_size: NA; cdr3_length: 15; j_call: TRBJ2-7; d_call: NA; cdr3_aa: CASSLRERSSYEQYF; cdr3_nt: TGTGCCAGCAGCTTGAGGGAAAGGAGCTCCTACGAGCAGTACTTC
v_call: TRBV7-3; clone_size: NA; cdr3_length: 14; j_call: TRBJ1-2; d_call: TRBD1; cdr3_aa: CASSPQPTGYGYTF; cdr3_nt: TGTGCCAGCAGTCCACAACCGACAGGGTATGGCTACACCTTC
v_call: TRBV7-9; clone_size: NA; cdr3_length: 13; j_call: TRBJ1-3; d_call: NA; cdr3_aa: CGLGVWTGNTIYF; cdr3_nt: TGTGGCTTAGGGGTATGGACTGGAAACACCATATATTTT
v_call: TRBV7-2; clone_size: NA; cdr3_length: 13; j_call: TRBJ1-2; d_call: TRBD1; cdr3_aa: CASSPGTDLVYTF; cdr3_nt: TGTGCCAGCAGCCCGGGGACAGATCTAGTCTACACCTTC
v_call: TRBV4-1; clone_size: NA; cdr3_length: 18; j_call: TRBJ2-2; d_call: TRBD2; cdr3_aa: CASSQERFAGGNTGELFF; cdr3_nt: TGCGCCAGCAGCCAAGAGAGGTTTGCGGGAGGTAACACCGGGGAGCTGTTTTTT
v_call: TRBV7-8; clone_size: NA; cdr3_length: 15; j_call: TRBJ1-1; d_call: NA; cdr3_aa: CASSLVWAGSTEAFF; cdr3_nt: TGTGCCAGCAGCTTGGTTTGGGCAGGGAGTACTGAAGCTTTCTTT
v_call: TRBV4-1; clone_size: NA; cdr3_length: 14; j_call: TRBJ1-1; d_call: NA; cdr3_aa: CASSQVGRNTEAFF; cdr3_nt: TGCGCCAGCAGCCAAGTGGGCAGGAACACTGAAGCTTTCTTT
v_call: TRBV28; clone_size: once; cdr3_length: 15; j_call: TRBJ1-1; d_call: TRBD1; cdr3_aa: CASSLPGQGGTEAFF; cdr3_nt: TGTGCCAGCAGTTTACCCGGACAGGGTGGGACTGAAGCTTTCTTT
v_call: TRBV5-1; clone_size: NA; cdr3_length: 14; j_call: TRBJ1-1; d_call: NA; cdr3_aa: CASSLVTEAPEAFF; cdr3_nt: TGCGCCAGCAGCTTGGTAACAGAAGCCCCTGAAGCTTTCTTT
v_call: TRBV6-1; clone_size: NA; cdr3_length: 13; j_call: TRBJ2-7; d_call: NA; cdr3_aa: CASSSTLSYEQYF; cdr3_nt: TGTGCCAGCAGTTCAACCCTCTCCTACGAGCAGTACTTC
v_call: TRBV30; clone_size: NA; cdr3_length: 13; j_call: TRBJ1-3; d_call: NA; cdr3_aa: CAWIRASGNTIYF; cdr3_nt: TGTGCCTGGATAAGGGCTTCTGGAAACACCATATATTTT
v_call: TRBV28; clone_size: NA; cdr3_length: 13; j_call: TRBJ1-5; d_call: NA; cdr3_aa: CASSTGTLQPQHF; cdr3_nt: TGTGCCAGCAGTACCGGGACACTTCAGCCCCAGCATTTT
v_call: TRBV11-2; clone_size: NA; cdr3_length: 15; j_call: TRBJ1-3; d_call: NA; cdr3_aa: CASSFMGRDGNTIYF; cdr3_nt: TGTGCCAGCAGCTTCATGGGACGTGATGGAAACACCATATATTTT
v_call: TRBV2; clone_size: NA; cdr3_length: 10; j_call: TRBJ1-1; d_call: TRBD1; cdr3_aa: CATQGDRGLF; cdr3_nt: TGTGCCACACAAGGGGACAGGGGACTCTTT
v_call: TRBV18; clone_size: few; cdr3_length: 15; j_call: TRBJ2-2; d_call: TRBD2; cdr3_aa: CASSPPGGDTGELFF; cdr3_nt: TGTGCCAGCTCACCACCGGGAGGGGACACCGGGGAGCTGTTTTTT
v_call: TRBV11-2; clone_size: NA; cdr3_length: 18; j_call: TRBJ2-3; d_call: TRBD2; cdr3_aa: CASSLVPQLAGKTDTQYF; cdr3_nt: TGTGCCAGCAGCTTAGTCCCCCAGCTAGCGGGAAAAACAGATACGCAGTATTTT
v_call: TRBV30; clone_size: few; cdr3_length: 12; j_call: TRBJ2-7; d_call: TRBD1; cdr3_aa: CAQNRGAYEQYF; cdr3_nt: TGTGCCCAGAACAGGGGGGCCTACGAGCAGTACTTC